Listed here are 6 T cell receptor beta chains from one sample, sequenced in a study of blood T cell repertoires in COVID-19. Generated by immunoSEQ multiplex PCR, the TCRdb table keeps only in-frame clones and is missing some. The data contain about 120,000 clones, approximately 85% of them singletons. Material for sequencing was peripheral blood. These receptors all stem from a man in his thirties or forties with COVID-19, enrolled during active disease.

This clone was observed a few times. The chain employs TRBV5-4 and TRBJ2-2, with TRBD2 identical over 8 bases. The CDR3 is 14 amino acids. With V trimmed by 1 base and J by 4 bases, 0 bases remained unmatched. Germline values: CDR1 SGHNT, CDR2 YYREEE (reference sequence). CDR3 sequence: CASSLTSGTGELFF. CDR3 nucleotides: TGTGCCAGCAGCTTGACTAGCGGCACCGGGGAGCTGTTTTTT.

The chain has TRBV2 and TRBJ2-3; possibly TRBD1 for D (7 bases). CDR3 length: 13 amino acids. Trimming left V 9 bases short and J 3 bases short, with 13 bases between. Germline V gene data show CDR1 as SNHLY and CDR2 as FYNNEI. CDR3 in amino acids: CAREGAGTDTQYF. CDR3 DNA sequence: TGTGCCAGGGAGGGGGCAGGTACAGATACGCAGTATTTT.

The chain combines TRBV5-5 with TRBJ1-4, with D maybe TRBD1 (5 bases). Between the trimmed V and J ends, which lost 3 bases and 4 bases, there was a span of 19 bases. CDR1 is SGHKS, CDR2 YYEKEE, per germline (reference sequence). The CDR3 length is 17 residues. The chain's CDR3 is CASSYEFRGHSNEKLFF. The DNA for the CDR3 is TGTGCCAGCAGCTATGAATTTCGAGGACATAGTAATGAAAAACTGTTTTTT.

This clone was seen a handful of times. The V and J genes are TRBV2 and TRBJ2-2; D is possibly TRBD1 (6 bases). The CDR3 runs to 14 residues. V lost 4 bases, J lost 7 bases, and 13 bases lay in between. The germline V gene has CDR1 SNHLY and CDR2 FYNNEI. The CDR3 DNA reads TGTGCCAGCAGTGTACAGGGAACGGGCGGGGAGCTGTTTTTT. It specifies CASSVQGTGGELFF.

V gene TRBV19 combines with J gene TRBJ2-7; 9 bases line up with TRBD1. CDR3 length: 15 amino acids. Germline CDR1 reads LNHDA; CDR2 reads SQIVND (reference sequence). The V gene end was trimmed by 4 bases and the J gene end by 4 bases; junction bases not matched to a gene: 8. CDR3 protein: CASSRPDRGEYEQYF. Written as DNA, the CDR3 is TGTGCCAGTAGTAGGCCGGACAGGGGCGAGTACGAGCAGTACTTC.

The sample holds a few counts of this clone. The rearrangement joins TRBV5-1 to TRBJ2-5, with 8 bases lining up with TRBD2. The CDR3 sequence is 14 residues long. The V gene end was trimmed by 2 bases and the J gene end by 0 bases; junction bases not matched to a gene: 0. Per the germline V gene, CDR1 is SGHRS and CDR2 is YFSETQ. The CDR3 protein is CASSFSGDQETQYF. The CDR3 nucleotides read TGCGCCAGCAGCTTTAGCGGGGACCAAGAGACCCAGTACTTC.